This T cell receptor (beta chain) stems from a study of blood T cell repertoires in COVID-19. Clones were sequenced by immunoSEQ multiplex PCR, and TCRdb holds only the in-frame ones, with some missing. The sample lists 120,000 to 150,000 clones; approximately 85% were seen once. Trimming removed 4 bases at V and 0 bases at J, with 9 bases between. Germline loops: CDR1 SNHLY, CDR2 FYNNEI. This CDR3 has 15 amino acids. This receptor was identified in a woman aged 55-75 years with COVID-19, enrolled during active disease. The sequenced sample consisted of peripheral blood. The chain joins TRBV2 to TRBJ1-4; a weak D match, TRBD1 (5 bases). The DNA for the CDR3 is TGTGCCAGCAGTGTACAGGTCCCAACTAATGAAAAACTGTTTTTT. It encodes CASSVQVPTNEKLFF.